This TCR beta chain was found in a study of shared clonotypes between healthy human individuals. V was shortened by 2 bases and J by 3 bases, with 6 bases between the two germline ends. The CDR3 has 13 residues. The germline CDR1 and CDR2 sequences are SGHAT and FQNNGV. The data were produced by immunoSEQ multiplex PCR, yet TCRdb's version contains in-frame clones alone and is incomplete. Altogether about 1 million clones are present, around four fifths being singletons, with the ten largest covering roughly 1.4%. Study-wide findings and caveats: Relative to memory subsets, naive subsets generally showed larger estimated richness.

With respect to this clone: Its antigen is not known. Other DNA sequences of this sample code for an identical CDR3.

This chain connects TRBV11-2 to TRBJ2-3, with a possible D match to TRBD2 (6 bases). The sample taken for sequencing was memory CD4+ T cells sorted from blood. This sample's subset: CD45RA-negative fraction. The clonotype comes from a man aged 18 to 35 in good health. Here the CDR3 DNA reads TGTGCCAGCAGCTTAAGCGGGACAGATACGCAGTATTTT. This encodes CASSLSGTDTQYF.